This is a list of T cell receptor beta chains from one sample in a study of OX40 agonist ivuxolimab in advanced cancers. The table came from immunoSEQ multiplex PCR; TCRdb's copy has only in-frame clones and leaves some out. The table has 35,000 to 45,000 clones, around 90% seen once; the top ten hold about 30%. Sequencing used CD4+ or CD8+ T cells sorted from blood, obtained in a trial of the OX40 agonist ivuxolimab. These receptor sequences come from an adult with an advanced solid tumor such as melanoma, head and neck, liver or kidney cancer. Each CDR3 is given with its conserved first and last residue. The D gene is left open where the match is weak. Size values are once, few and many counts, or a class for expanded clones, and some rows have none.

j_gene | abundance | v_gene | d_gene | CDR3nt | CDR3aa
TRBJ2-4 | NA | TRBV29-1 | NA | TGCAGCGTTGAACTGGGGAACGGAAACATTCAGTACTTC | CSVELGNGNIQYF
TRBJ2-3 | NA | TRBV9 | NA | TGTGCCAGCGCCCAAATGGGGGGCTGGGCAGATACGCAGTATTTT | CASAQMGGWADTQYF
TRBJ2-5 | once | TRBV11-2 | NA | TGTGCCAGCAGCTTAGATTTCCACCTCCAAGAGACCCAGTACTTC | CASSLDFHLQETQYF
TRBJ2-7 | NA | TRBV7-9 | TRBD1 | TGTGCCAGCAGCGCGCGGGACAGGGTCCACGAGCAGTACTTC | CASSARDRVHEQYF
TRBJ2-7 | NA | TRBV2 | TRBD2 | TGTGCCAGCAGTGAAGAGCCTAGCGGGAGTTATGAGCAGTACTTC | CASSEEPSGSYEQYF
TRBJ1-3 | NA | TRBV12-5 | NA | TGTGCTAGTGGTTTCCTACTGACCGGGGGGACACCCGTAGGAAACACCATATATTTT | CASGFLLTGGTPVGNTIYF
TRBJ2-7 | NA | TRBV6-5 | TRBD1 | TGTGCCAGCAGTAAGGGACAGGGCTTGGAGCAGTACTTC | CASSKGQGLEQYF
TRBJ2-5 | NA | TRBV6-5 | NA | TGTGCCAGCAGTTACTCGATTACTGCGACCCAGTACTTC | CASSYSITATQYF
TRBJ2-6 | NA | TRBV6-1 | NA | TGTGCCAGCATTAAAGGCGTCACTGGGGCCAACGTCCTGACTTTC | CASIKGVTGANVLTF
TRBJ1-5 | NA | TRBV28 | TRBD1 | TGTGCCAGCAGTTTATACAGGGGCCTTAGCAATCAGCCCCAGCATTTT | CASSLYRGLSNQPQHF
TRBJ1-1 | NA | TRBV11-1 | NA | TGTGCCAGCAGCTTTTCTTGGGTTGGTACTGAAGCTTTCTTT | CASSFSWVGTEAFF
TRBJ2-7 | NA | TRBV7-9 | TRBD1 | TGTGCCAGCAGCTCCCGGGACAGGGGCTACGAGCAGTACTTC | CASSSRDRGYEQYF
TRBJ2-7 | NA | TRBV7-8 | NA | TGTGCCAGCAGCTTCAGACCTTCCTACGAGCAGTACTTC | CASSFRPSYEQYF
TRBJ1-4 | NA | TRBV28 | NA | TGTGCCAGCAGTCCCCAGGGTGGTACTAATGAAAAACTGTTTTTT | CASSPQGGTNEKLFF
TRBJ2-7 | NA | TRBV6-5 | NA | TGTGCCAGCAAACACCGTACCTACGAGCAGTACTTC | CASKHRTYEQYF
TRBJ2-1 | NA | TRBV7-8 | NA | TGTGCCAGCGGTCTCGGGACCCCGAGGGATGAGCAGTTCTTC | CASGLGTPRDEQFF
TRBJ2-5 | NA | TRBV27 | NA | TGTGCCAGCAGTTACGGGGGTGGGGAGACCCAGTACTTC | CASSYGGGETQYF
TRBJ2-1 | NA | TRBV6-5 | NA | TGTGCCAGCAGTGGGACCGACAATGAGCAGTTCTTC | CASSGTDNEQFF
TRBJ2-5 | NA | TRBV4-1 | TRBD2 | TGCGCCAGCAGCCAAGAGGCTAGCGGGAGTTTCTTGGTAGAGACCCAGTACTTC | CASSQEASGSFLVETQYF
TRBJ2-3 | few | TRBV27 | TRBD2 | TGTGCCAGCAGTTTGGGACTAGCGCTTTTTCGGACAGATACGCAGTATTTT | CASSLGLALFRTDTQYF
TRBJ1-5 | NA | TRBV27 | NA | TGTGCCAGCAGTTTATCTCCGGGGGGGAATCAGCCCCAGCATTTT | CASSLSPGGNQPQHF
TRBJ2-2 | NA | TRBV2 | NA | TGTGCCAGCAGTGAAATAGGGGGTTTGAACACCGGGGAGCTGTTTTTT | CASSEIGGLNTGELFF
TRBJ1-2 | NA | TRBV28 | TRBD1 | TGTGCCAGCAGTGCATCTCGGACAGGGGGCGCAAGTGGCTACACCTTC | CASSASRTGGASGYTF
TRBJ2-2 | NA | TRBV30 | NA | TGTGCCTGGGGGGGTACCGGGGAGCTGTTTTTT | CAWGGTGELFF
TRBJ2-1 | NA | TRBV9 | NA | TGTGCCAGCAGCGTAGGTGTCGGGACTCACAATGAGCAGTTCTTC | CASSVGVGTHNEQFF
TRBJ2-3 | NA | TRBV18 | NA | TGTGCCAGCTCACCACCGTCGACTAGTACAGATACGCAGTATTTT | CASSPPSTSTDTQYF
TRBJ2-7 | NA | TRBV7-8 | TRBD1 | TGTGCCAGCAGCACCGGGACAGCCCCCTACGAGCAGTACTTC | CASSTGTAPYEQYF
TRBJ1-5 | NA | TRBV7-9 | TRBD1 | TGTGCCAGCAGCTTGTCTTCTACAGGGGGGGATCAGCCCCAGCATTTT | CASSLSSTGGDQPQHF
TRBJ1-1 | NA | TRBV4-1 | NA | TGCGCCAGCAGCCAAGCAGGGTCTGAAGCTTTCTTT | CASSQAGSEAFF
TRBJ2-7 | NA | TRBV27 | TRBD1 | TGTGCCAGCGGCTATACAGGGGACGGCTACGAGCAGTACTTC | CASGYTGDGYEQYF
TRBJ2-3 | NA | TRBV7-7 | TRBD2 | TGTGCTAGCAGCCCGGGGCTAGCGGCCACAGATACGCAGTATTTT | CASSPGLAATDTQYF
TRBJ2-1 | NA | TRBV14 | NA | TGTGCCAGCAGCCATACTAACTCCTACAATGAGCAGTTCTTC | CASSHTNSYNEQFF
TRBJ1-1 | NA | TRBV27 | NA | TGTGCCAGCAGTTTACTTGGCGGGAACACTGAAGCTTTCTTT | CASSLLGGNTEAFF
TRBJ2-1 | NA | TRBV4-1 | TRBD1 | TGCGCCAGCAGCCAAGACAAAACCGGGACAGGGAACCATGAGCAGTTCTTC | CASSQDKTGTGNHEQFF
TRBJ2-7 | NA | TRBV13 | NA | TGTGCCAGCAGGCACAGTACCTACGAGCAGTACTTC | CASRHSTYEQYF
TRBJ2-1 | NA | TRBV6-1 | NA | TGTGCCACCAGACCGACAGGCGTTTCCTACAATGAGCAGTTCTTC | CATRPTGVSYNEQFF
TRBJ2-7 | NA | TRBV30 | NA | TGTGCCCTGCACGGGACGGGGACCTACGAGCAGTACTTC | CALHGTGTYEQYF
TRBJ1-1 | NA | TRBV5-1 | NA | TGCGCCAGCAGCTTCCGGGGAACTGAAGCTTTCTTT | CASSFRGTEAFF
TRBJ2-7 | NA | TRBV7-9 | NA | TGTGCCAGCACCGCGGCGACAGAATTCTACGAGCAGTACTTC | CASTAATEFYEQYF
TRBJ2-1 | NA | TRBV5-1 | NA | TGCGCCAGCAGACCCCTTCCGCGCGAAAGGGGCGATGAGCAGTTCTTC | CASRPLPRERGDEQFF
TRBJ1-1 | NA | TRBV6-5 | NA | TGTGCCAGCAGTTACCAGGGGCCGGAAAACACTGAAGCTTTCTTT | CASSYQGPENTEAFF
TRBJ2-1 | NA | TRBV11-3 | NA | TGTGCCAGCAGCTTAACGGGGTTCTCCTACAATGAGCAGTTCTTC | CASSLTGFSYNEQFF
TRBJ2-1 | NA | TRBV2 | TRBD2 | TGTGCCAGCATCCGGACTAGCGGGGCCAATGAGCAGTTCTTC | CASIRTSGANEQFF
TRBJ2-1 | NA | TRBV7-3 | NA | TGTGCCAGCAGCACCCCCCGCGATGGGCGAATCGGCTACAATGAGCAGTTCTTC | CASSTPRDGRIGYNEQFF
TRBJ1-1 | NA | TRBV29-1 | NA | TGCAGCGTTGCCCACCGGGGTCTCGGCACTGAAGCTTTCTTT | CSVAHRGLGTEAFF
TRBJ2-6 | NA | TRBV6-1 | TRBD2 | TGTGCCAGCAGTGAACCAACTAGCGGGAGAGGTTTTGGGGCCAACGTCCTGACTTTC | CASSEPTSGRGFGANVLTF
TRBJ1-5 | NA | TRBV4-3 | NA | TGCACCAGCAGCCAAGGGAACGGTCAGCCCCAGCATTTT | CTSSQGNGQPQHF
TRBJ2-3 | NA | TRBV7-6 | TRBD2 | TGTGCCAGCAGCTTAGAGGCGCGGGAGGCTGAAGATACGCAGTATTTT | CASSLEAREAEDTQYF
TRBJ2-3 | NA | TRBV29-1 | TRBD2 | TGCAGCGTTGCTGGCGGGAGTGCAGATACGCAGTATTTT | CSVAGGSADTQYF
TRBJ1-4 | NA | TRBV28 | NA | TGTGCCAGCAGCCCCACAGGGCGGGCTAATGAAAAACTGTTTTTT | CASSPTGRANEKLFF
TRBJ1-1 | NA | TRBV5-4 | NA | TGTGCCAGCAGCTTTGGGACTGACACTGAAGCTTTCTTT | CASSFGTDTEAFF
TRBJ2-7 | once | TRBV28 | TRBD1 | TGTGCCAGCAGTATGGGACAGGGGGGTTACGAGCAGTACTTC | CASSMGQGGYEQYF
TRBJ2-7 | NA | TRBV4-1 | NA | TGCGCCAGCAGCCGGCCGACGGTAACCTACGAGCAGTACTTC | CASSRPTVTYEQYF
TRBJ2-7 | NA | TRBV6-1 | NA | TGTGCCAGCAGTGAACTGGGGGGACGCTACGAGCAGTACTTC | CASSELGGRYEQYF
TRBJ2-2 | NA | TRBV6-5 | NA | TGTGCCAGCAGCCCCATGGGGGGTGGAACCGGGGAGCTGTTTTTT | CASSPMGGGTGELFF